These 2 T cell receptor beta chains share one sample of origin, sequenced in a study of Ad26.COV2.S vaccination and SARS-CoV-2 variants. Treatment: some 19 received Ad26.COV2.S at low or high dose, single or two shots; several received placebo; per-sample allocation not given. Day 63 after the first injection of vaccine or placebo was the sampling time. Only in-frame clones appear in the TCRdb table, and some are missing; sequencing was by immunoSEQ multiplex PCR. The sample includes about 400,000 clones, approximately 90% seen only once; the top ten take roughly 1.7%. Sequenced material: peripheral blood, taken in a trial of Ad26.COV2.S vaccine versus placebo. These receptors all come from a person aged 18-65 years who received the Ad26.COV2.S COVID-19 vaccine or a placebo.

The chain carries TRBV28 and TRBJ2-2; 10 bases align to TRBD2. This CDR3 region has 17 residues. The trim removed 5 bases at V and 6 bases at J, leaving 12 bases unmatched. Germline assignment: CDR1 MDHEN and CDR2 SYDVKM. This CDR3 reads CASSTYSGGPGPGELFF. In nucleotides, the CDR3 is TGTGCCAGCAGTACCTATAGCGGGGGGCCGGGTCCCGGGGAGCTGTTTTTT.

The chain combines TRBV6-2 or TRBV6-3 with TRBJ1-5, with a weak D call TRBD1 (5 bases). CDR1 and CDR2 (germline): MNHEY, SVGEGT. V was trimmed by 2 bases and J by 0 bases, leaving 14 bases between them. The CDR3 contains 17 residues. The CDR3 DNA follows: TGTGCCAGCAGTTACGTTCAGGGATATTATAGCAATCAGCCCCAGCATTTT. Its translation: CASSYVQGYYSNQPQHF.